This TCR beta chain derives from a study of T cells in Graves' hyperthyroidism and ophthalmopathy (dated by TCRdb to between 2019 and 2020). For the study in its entirety: Peripheral blood samples were taken at the time of initial diagnosis, prior to any treatment. TCR V-J signatures able to tell the groups apart were searched for in a discovery cohort of 95 to 100 patients, of whom over 40 had Graves' ophthalmopathy and roughly 58 had stable Graves' hyperthyroidism. Whether ophthalmopathy could be predicted prospectively was tested in an independent validation cohort made up of fewer than 20 hyperthyroidism patients plus 17 patients who later progressed to ophthalmopathy. The 100 discovery patients were randomly split 7:3 into training and test sets. In several Graves' hyperthyroidism patients, the study also compared T-cell repertoires from thyroid tissue with T-cell repertoires from blood. Once sampling was done, hyperthyroidism patients were given methimazole at a starting dose of 30 mg daily, whereas ophthalmopathy patients were given high-dose intravenous methylprednisolone. TCR Vbeta CDR3 sequencing of roughly 140 peripheral blood samples (more than 40 ophthalmopathy, around 80 hyperthyroidism and roughly 17 progressor patients) is reported in the paper. The paper as a whole reports these results and caveats: A 13 V-J signature model separated ophthalmopathy from stable hyperthyroidism, with approximately 87% sensitivity and just under 84% specificity in cross-validation and 80%/75% in testing. During validation, the model predicted progression to ophthalmopathy a median of about 6.3 months ahead of onset, with around 71% sensitivity and 72% to 85% specificity. Most expanded thyroid clonotypes (frequency above 0.001) were also detected in blood, suggesting blood repertoires may reflect thyroid immune responses. No statistical method was used to set the sample size in advance, and investigators knew the group allocation.

Graves' hyperthyroidism was defined as stable when no progression to ophthalmopathy occurred over 18 months of follow-up. Hyperthyroidism patients were aged 18 to 65 years and newly diagnosed, with disease duration of less than 2 months. Exclusion was applied to patients with uncontrolled infections, other autoimmune diseases, pregnancy or lactation. Diagnoses were established on the basis of clinical symptoms, serum thyroxine and TRAb, thyroid ultrasound, and orbital computed tomography. Ficoll-Paque density gradient centrifugation was used to isolate PBMCs from around 9.1 ml of fresh peripheral blood. Total RNA was extracted using Trizol reagent, and RNA quality was assessed on an Agilent 2100 Bioanalyzer. This clonotype was found many times. What antigen it recognizes has not been identified. No much larger clone is present one base from it, and per-base qualities are unavailable. The TCR beta CDR3 regions were amplified from the RNA transcripts. A first-round RT-PCR of the TCR CDR3 used the HTBI primer set with the Qiagen OneStep RT-PCR kit. Libraries were constructed in a second round of multiplex PCR, after which size selection and purification were performed. Libraries were sequenced paired-end with 100 bp reads on an Illumina HiSeq2000. From the authors' description of their analysis: Raw data were processed with SOAPnuke, discarding reads with adapters, uncalled bases, mean Phred below 15, or no exact constant-primer or identifier match. COPE v1.2.5 was used to merge high-quality paired reads, and clonotypes were defined as unique nucleotide sequences. MiTCR v1.1 was used to align clonotypes to the IMGT TRBV, TRBD and TRBJ reference segments. Analysis was restricted to V-J combinations with a frequency above 0.0001, which covered roughly 99% of repertoires. The TCS score was defined as the ratio of F50 (clonal expansion) to E x V (chaos), calculated using BLOSUM62-based TCRdist between CDR3 peptides within each V-J. Welch's t-statistics and random forest reduced around 550 V-J features to 13, which were used in a naive Bayes classifier (R e1071). Through fastp at Q25 and MiXCR, TCRdb rebuilt clones from the public reads, retaining in-frame beta chains. Each entry merges the rows of one CDR3 protein and shows their most common DNA and genes. These V and J calls are TCRdb output, not the study's own analysis. The sample profile shows about 200,000 distinct CDR3 sequences; roughly a sixth of them were found once. Together, the top ten hold around 50% of the sample.

V and J lose 4 bases and 6 bases, and a span of 15 bases separates them. Inclusive of the bounding cysteine and phenylalanine, the CDR3 is 14 residues long. Only the CDR3 DNA is retained, 42 bases long and in frame from the first base. CDR1 SNHLY and CDR2 FYNNEI are derived from the germline V gene. In this chain, TRBV2 is recombined with TRBJ1-2; a weak D assignment points to TRBD1 (6 bases agree). The TCR was taken from a man between 50 and 59 years old with Graves' hyperthyroidism. The material sequenced was blood. Here the CDR3 is given as CASSVLGGRDGYTF. The nucleotide sequence is TGTGCCAGCAGTGTTCTTGGGGGCAGGGATGGCTACACCTTC.